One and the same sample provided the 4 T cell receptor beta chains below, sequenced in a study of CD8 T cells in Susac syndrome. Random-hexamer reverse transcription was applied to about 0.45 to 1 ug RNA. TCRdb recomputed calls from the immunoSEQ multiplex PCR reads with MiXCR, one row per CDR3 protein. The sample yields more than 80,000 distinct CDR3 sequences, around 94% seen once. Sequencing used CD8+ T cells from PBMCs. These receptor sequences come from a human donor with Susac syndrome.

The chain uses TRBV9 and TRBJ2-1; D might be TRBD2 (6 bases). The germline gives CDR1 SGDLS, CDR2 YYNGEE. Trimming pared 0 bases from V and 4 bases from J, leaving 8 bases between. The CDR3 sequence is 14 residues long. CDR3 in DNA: TGTGCCAGCAGCGTAGCGGGGGATTACAATGAGCAGTTCTTC. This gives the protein CASSVAGDYNEQFF.

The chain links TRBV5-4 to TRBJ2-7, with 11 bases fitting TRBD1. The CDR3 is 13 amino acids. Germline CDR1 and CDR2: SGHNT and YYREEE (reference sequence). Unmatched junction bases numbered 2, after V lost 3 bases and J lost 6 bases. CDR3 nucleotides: TGTGCCAGCAGCTATGGACAGGGGGCCGAGCAGTACTTC. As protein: CASSYGQGAEQYF.

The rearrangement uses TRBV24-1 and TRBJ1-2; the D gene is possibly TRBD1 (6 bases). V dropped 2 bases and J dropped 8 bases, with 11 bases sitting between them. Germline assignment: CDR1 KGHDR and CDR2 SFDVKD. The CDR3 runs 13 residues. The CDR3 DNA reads TGTGCCACCAGTGATTCCACAGGGATCGGCTACACCTTC. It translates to CATSDSTGIGYTF.

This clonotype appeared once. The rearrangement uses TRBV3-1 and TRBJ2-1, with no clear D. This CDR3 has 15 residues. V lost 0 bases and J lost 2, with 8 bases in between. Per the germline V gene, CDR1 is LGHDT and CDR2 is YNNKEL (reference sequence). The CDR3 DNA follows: TGTGCCAGCAGCCAAGATGGAAGTGCCTACAATGAGCAGTTCTTC. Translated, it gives CASSQDGSAYNEQFF.